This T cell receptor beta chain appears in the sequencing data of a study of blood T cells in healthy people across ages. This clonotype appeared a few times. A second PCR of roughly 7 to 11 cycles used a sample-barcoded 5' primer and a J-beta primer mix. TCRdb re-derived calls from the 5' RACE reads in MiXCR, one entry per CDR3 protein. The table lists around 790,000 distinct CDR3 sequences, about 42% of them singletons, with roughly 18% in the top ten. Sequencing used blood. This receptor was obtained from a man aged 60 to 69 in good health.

The CDR3 spells CASSPATGPTDTQYF. DNA for the CDR3: TGTGCCAGCAGCCCGGCCACGGGGCCCACAGATACGCAGTATTTT. This chain connects TRBV7-9 to TRBJ2-3; D may correspond to TRBD1 or TRBD2 (5 bases each). Germline V gene sequence: CDR1 SEHNR, CDR2 FQNEAQ (reference sequence). V lost 5 bases to trimming and J lost 2 bases, with 14 bases between them. The CDR3 is 15 residues long.